The clone carrying this TCR beta chain is a singleton in its sample. Antigen unknown. Only in-frame clones appear in the TCRdb table, and some are missing; sequencing was by immunoSEQ multiplex PCR. Altogether fewer than 40,000 clones are present, about 89% being singletons, with the ten largest covering approximately 0.41%. The data are from a study of STAT5B mutations in CD4+ large granular lymphocyte leukemia. The study, taken as a whole, reports: TRBV06-family usage was enriched in top patient clones (8/27) versus controls (2/35).

CDR1 is SGHNT and CDR2 is YYREEE in the germline V gene (reference sequence). The CDR3 loop spans 17 amino acids. V was cut by 4 bases and J by 8 bases, with 27 bases left in between. Sequences were obtained from CD4+ T cells from blood buffy coats. The chain uses TRBV5-4 and TRBJ1-1; D may be TRBD1 (5 bases). This TCR was sampled from a human donor in good health. In DNA form, the CDR3 reads TGTGCCAGCAGCCCGATGGGGGGGTTTTCCACAACGGCGGAAGCTTTCTTT. Protein product: CASSPMGGFSTTAEAFF.